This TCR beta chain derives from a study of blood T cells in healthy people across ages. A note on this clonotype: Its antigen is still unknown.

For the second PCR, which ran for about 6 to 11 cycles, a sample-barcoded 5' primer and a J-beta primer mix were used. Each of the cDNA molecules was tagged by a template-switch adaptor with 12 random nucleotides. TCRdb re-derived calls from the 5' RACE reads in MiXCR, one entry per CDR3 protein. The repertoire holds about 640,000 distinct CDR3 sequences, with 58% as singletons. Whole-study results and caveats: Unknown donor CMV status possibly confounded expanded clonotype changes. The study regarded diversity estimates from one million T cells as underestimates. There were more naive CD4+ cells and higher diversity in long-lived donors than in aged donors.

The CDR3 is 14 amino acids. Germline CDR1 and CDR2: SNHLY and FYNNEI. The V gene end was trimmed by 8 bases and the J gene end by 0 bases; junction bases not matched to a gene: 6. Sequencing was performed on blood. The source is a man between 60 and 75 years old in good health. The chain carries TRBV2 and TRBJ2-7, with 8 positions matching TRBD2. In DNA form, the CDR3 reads TGTGCCAGCTCCGGGGGGGCCGTCTCCTACGAGCAGTACTTC. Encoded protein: CASSGGAVSYEQYF.